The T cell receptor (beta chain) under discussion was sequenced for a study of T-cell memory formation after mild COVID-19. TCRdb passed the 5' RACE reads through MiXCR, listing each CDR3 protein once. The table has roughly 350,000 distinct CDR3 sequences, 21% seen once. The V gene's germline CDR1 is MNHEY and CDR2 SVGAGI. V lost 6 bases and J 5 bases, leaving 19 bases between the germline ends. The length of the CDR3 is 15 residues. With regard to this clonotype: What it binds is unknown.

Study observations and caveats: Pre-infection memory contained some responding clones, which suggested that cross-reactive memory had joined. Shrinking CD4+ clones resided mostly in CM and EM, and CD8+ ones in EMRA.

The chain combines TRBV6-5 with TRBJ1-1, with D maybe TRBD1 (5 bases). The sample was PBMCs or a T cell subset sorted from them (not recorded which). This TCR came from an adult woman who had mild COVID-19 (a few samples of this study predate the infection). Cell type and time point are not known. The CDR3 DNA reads TGTGCCAGCAGCCCCCCTCAGGGAAGGAGGACTGAAGCTTTCTTT. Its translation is CASSPPQGRRTEAFF.